Listed here is a single TCR beta chain. Its antigen is as yet unknown. Sequencing used immunoSEQ multiplex PCR; TCRdb keeps in-frame clones, though not all of them. The sample has about 120,000 clones; just over 90% are singletons. The CDR3 consists of 15 residues. Germline V gene sequence: CDR1 SGDLS, CDR2 YYNGEE. The germline V and J ends were trimmed by 0 bases and 7 bases, with 13 bases remaining between them. This entry comes from a study of T cell responses to AZD1222 COVID-19 vaccine. Study outcomes and limitations: The peak T cell response came first, and repertoires were sampled only after it. Most donors were white British, females outnumbered males, and clonal diversity was possibly underestimated. A reported finding is that nearly half of spike-specific TCRs target unmutated variant regions.

The material sequenced was peripheral blood, taken on day 0 of AZD1222 vaccination. The clonotype comes from an adult in good health. The V and J genes are TRBV9 and TRBJ1-4; no firm D call. The CDR3 is CASSVGGVKGEKLFF. The CDR3 DNA reads TGTGCCAGCAGCGTAGGGGGAGTAAAGGGTGAAAAACTGTTTTTT.